This TCR beta chain was observed in a study of radiation and T cells in renal cell carcinoma. Study at large: Nephrectomy followed 15 Gy stereotactic body radiation by 4 weeks. General study results and limits: No pretreatment tumor biopsies were available for baseline clonotypes. From baseline, blood top tumor clonotypes peaked at 2 weeks post-radiation.

Worth noting for this clone: The antigen remains unidentified.

Clones were sequenced by immunoSEQ multiplex PCR, and TCRdb holds only the in-frame ones, with some missing. The sample carries about 140,000 clones, around four fifths recorded once. Time point in this sample: baseline pretreatment blood. Treatment defined: 15 Gy SBRT to primary tumor, nephrectomy 4 weeks later. Germline CDR1 reads SGHVS; CDR2 reads FQNEAQ. The CDR3 runs 17 residues. Trimming removed 5 bases from V and 4 bases from J; junction bases left unmatched: 10. The specimen comprised blood, sampled from a patient whose treatment included radiotherapy and nephrectomy. This TCR came from a woman aged 45-65 years with renal cell carcinoma. This chain links TRBV7-8 with TRBJ1-3; 11 bases map to TRBD1. The CDR3 DNA reads as TGTGCCAGCAGCCCAAAAGGACAGGGGGCTGGAGGAAACACCATATATTTT. This sequence encodes CASSPKGQGAGGNTIYF. The full variable domain, in which reference TRBV7-8 and TRBJ1-3 provide the parts outside the CDR3, is GAGVSQSPRYKVAKRGQDVALRCDPISGHVSLFWYQQALGQGPEFLTYFQNEAQLDKSGLPSDRFFAERPEGSVSTLKIQRTQQEDSAVYLCASSPKGQGAGGNTIYFGEGSWLTVV.